This T cell receptor (beta chain) was sequenced in a study of cytomegalovirus exposure and HLA in healthy donors (dated by TCRdb to about 2017). Study-level background: In an earlier analysis of some 550 of the donors, about 270 Gb of sequence data and some 100 million unique TCR beta sequences from some 170 million T cells were reported. Using immunosequencing, the study profiled T cell repertoires from 666 subjects and related those repertoires to cytomegalovirus serostatus. In a later genetic analysis, genome-wide SNP genotypes for about 65% of the 666 donors were used, and that subset was treated as a discovery cohort. An earlier analysis of fewer than 700 of the donors applied high-throughput TCR beta sequencing to assess whether each TCR beta V gene segment acted as functional or pseudogenic. The number of donors typed differed by locus, with about 629-630 for A, B, C, DRB1 and DQB1, more than 500 for DQA1, 606 for DPA1, and some 450 for DPB1. An early release covering roughly 600 HLA-typed donors comprised approximately 290 gigabases of sequencing data and roughly 86 million unique TCR sequences. High-throughput TCR immunosequencing, statistical association of individual TCRs with disease status, and machine learning were combined to predict cytomegalovirus infection status. Besides the first cohort of 666 subjects, a separate validation cohort made up of over 95 different subjects was used. Of the roughly 410 genotyped donors, more than 75% were placed in the genetic ancestry cluster associated with self-reported Caucasian donors. Rather than drawing on any new phenotypic data, the later analysis identified candidate immune exposures from TCR beta sequences and the way those sequences occurred across donors. A later analysis re-analyzed previously published TCR beta repertoires from about 730 donors and added high-resolution HLA genotyping to study TCR occurrence patterns. Both class I and class II loci were covered by HLA typing, at four-digit resolution. Among 300 to 450 genotyped donors of the cohort, an average of around 240,000 unique TCR beta nucleotide sequences were sequenced per donor, about a sixth of them non-productive. The study aimed to test whether signatures of past pathogen exposure could be identified by cataloging public T cell receptors. Donor age, sex, ethnicity and CMV serostatus were collected together with the repertoire data. Five DR-DQ haplotypes were handled as single units for association and clustering, since linkage in the cohort was strong. All discovery cohort repertoires had been generated using a single sequencing platform. Overall study results and their limits: When HLA alleles, especially DR and DQ, strongly co-occurred, attributing TCR associations to individual alleles was difficult. The earlier analysis of about 600 of the donors excluded around 17 rarely observed V segments, including chromosome 9 orphons, because counts were too low. Immune exposure information for the cohort was limited to CMV serostatus. A further reported finding was that TCR beta sequences accurately predicted the HLA-A and HLA-B alleles for most subjects in the first cohort. In a later analysis, HLA-associated TCR beta chains showed more clonal expansion and lower generation probabilities than non-associated chains that were equally common. The classifier was reported to diagnose cytomegalovirus status with high specificity and sensitivity in both the original and validation cohorts. In vitro tests confirmed that three of the cytomegalovirus-associated TCR beta chains recognize cytomegalovirus antigens. Some IMGT-functional V segments, including TRBV6-2 and TRBV6-3, could not be distinguished by the 87-base-pair reads and were therefore excluded. Most TCR sequences were observed very rarely across donors, whereas some public TCRs were present in many individuals. The cohort was sequenced for TCR beta chains only, and without alpha or paired-chain data the features that could be detected were limited. A later analysis associated about 17,000 TCR beta sequences with specific HLA alleles at a false discovery rate of 0.05. A later genetic analysis associated a missense DCLRE1C variant with V-gene and J-gene trimming of TCR beta chains, and an independent cohort replicated the association. Roughly uniform sequencing depth across donors was assumed in presence/absence analyses, although this assumption may not hold. In a later analysis, most CMV-associated TCR beta chains were found to appear HLA-restricted, with HLA associations seemingly driven largely by CMV exposure. Linkage disequilibrium might explain the correlated functional status among segregating V segments, but an unknown experimental factor could not be ruled out. According to a later analysis, TCR association rates differed among HLA loci, with DRB1 alleles showing the most associated TCRs and HLA-C alleles showing the fewest. Compared with the approximately 670-donor mean, donors in an Asian-associated ancestry cluster had fewer N-insertions in productive TCRs, according to a later genetic analysis. A later analysis reported that several top co-occurrence clusters appeared linked to parvovirus B19, influenza, CMV and Epstein-Barr virus. The study gave a list of 150 to 200 TCR beta chains associated with cytomegalovirus. An earlier analysis of around 540 of the donors showed that most TCR beta V segments appeared in productive rearrangements either about 87% or about 30% of the time, which broadly matched IMGT annotations. The sequencing pipeline was judged likely to have produced a cluster of highly shared sequence variants as a technical artifact. Because HLA typing was unavailable for some donors at each locus, only the typed subset was used in association tests. The authors suggested that the approach could potentially be generalized to other disease states and immunological phenotypes.

In total, roughly 670 healthy bone marrow donors made up the cohort. Cohort members were all nominally healthy when sampled, although unrecorded immune exposures were likely present. The donor was CMV seronegative and belonged to the group of over 350 seronegative cohort members. Every donor gave a peripheral blood sample, and the peripheral blood mononuclear cells from that sample were used for TCR beta sequencing. Genomic DNA extraction from the blood cell samples was performed with the Qiagen DNeasy Blood Extraction Kit. This clone occurred a few times. Its binding antigen is unknown. No much larger clone exists at a distance of one base, and base qualities are not known. Library prep was done by the immunoSEQ multiplex PCR assay. For the multiplex PCR, a mixture combining 60 forward primers for TCR Vbeta segments and 13 reverse primers for TCR Jbeta segments was used. The CDR3 region of rearranged TCR beta genes was amplified from genomic DNA with a multiplex PCR assay. The Illumina HiSeq System was used to sequence the amplified TCR beta libraries as 87-base-pair reads. In the authors' own workflow: Across the 700 or so repertoires, a later analysis counted approximately 75 million unique TCR beta chains, 8.5 million to 12 million of which were shared by at least two donors. A nearest-neighbor algorithm error-corrected the raw reads and collapsed the reads into unique sequences, merging closely related sequences to remove PCR and sequencing errors. CDR3 sequences were aligned to IMGT reference sequences to assign V, D and J gene segments. For a sequence to be retained, at least a six-nucleotide match to both a V gene segment and a J gene segment was required. Rearrangements were classified as productive when the CDR3 lacked stop codons and remained in frame with V and J, and all other rearrangements were classified as non-productive. CDR3 was defined by IMGT convention, running from the second conserved V-encoded cysteine to the conserved J-encoded phenylalanine. The earlier analysis of about 560 of the donors excluded any sequence lacking an unambiguous match to a single V gene segment. An earlier analysis of a few hundred of the donors classified V segments as functional when productive rearrangements were above 56.7% and as segregating when the standard deviation between donors was above 5%. To diagnose cytomegalovirus status from the catalog of TCR beta chain sequences, a statistical classification framework was built. A later analysis assigned V and J genes by comparing TCR nucleotide sequences with IMGT/GENE-DB human TR gene sequences. Using the TCRdist pipeline, a later analysis assigned CDR3 sequences along with most-parsimonious VDJ recombination scenarios. A later analysis defined each TCR beta chain by its CDR3 amino acid sequence plus V-gene family, and excluded reads lacking a unique V-gene family. In a later analysis, some 600 highly shared, low-generation-probability nucleotide sequences were removed to address suspected cross-contamination and a sequencing artifact. A later analysis calculated a clonal expansion index for each public chain from normalized within-repertoire ranks of inferred template counts. In a later analysis, generation probabilities were computed with a VDJ recombination model fitted to out-of-frame rearrangements, and the resulting probabilities were checked against IGoR. In a later analysis, TCR-TCR, TCR-HLA and TCR-CMV co-occurrence was scored with hypergeometric tests, and a repertoire-size bias correction was applied to TCR pairs. To estimate false discovery rates, a later analysis permuted the HLA or CMV assignments 20 times. In a later analysis, co-occurring TCRs were grouped using DBSCAN, and TCRdist sequence similarity was added for clustering within HLA-allele-positive subsets. Co-occurrence clustering excluded repertoires with fewer than 30,000 or more than 120,000 public chains, plus five with anomalous nucleotide sharing. TCRdb re-hosts the immuneACCESS table, in-frame sequences only. Its copies lack some clones; in the studies checked, an unresolved V gene accounts for under half of them, and the cause for the rest is not known. V and J calls plus clone size are reproduced from that table; the DNA served to infer D and trimming. The sample yields about 140,000 clones; roughly 73% were counted once. Over 3% of the sample lies in the top ten.

CDR1 and CDR2, per the germline V gene (reference sequence), are SEHNR and FQNEAQ. The junction carries 16 bases between V and J, which are trimmed by 0 bases and 10 bases respectively. The CDR3 runs 15 residues from the cysteine to the phenylalanine. Of the read, only the CDR3 DNA is kept; its 45 bases are in frame from base 1. Sequences were obtained from PBMCs. The sequence came from a man aged 35 to 55 in good health and CMV-seronegative. This sequence uses TRBV7-9 and TRBJ2-1; tentative D gene TRBD2, with 7 bases matching. The encoded CDR3 is CASSLAIGGAVEQFF. The nucleotide sequence is TGTGCCAGCAGCTTAGCTATAGGGGGGGCCGTGGAGCAGTTCTTC.